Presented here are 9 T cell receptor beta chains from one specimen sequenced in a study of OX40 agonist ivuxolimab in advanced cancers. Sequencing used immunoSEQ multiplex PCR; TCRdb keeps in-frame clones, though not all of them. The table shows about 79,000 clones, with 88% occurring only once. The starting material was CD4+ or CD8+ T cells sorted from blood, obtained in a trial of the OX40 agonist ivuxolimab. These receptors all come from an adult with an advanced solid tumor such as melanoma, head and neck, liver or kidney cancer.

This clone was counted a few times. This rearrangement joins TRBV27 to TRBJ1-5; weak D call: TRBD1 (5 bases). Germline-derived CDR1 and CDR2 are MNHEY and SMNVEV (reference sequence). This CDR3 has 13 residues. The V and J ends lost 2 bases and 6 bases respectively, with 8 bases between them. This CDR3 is CASSLERGQPQHF. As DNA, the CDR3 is TGTGCCAGCAGTTTAGAAAGGGGTCAGCCCCAGCATTTT.

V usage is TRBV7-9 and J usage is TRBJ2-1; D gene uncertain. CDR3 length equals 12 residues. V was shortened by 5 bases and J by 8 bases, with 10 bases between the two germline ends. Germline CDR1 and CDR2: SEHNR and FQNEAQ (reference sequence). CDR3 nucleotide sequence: TGTGCCAGCAGCCCGACCGGGCATGAGCAGTTCTTC. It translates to CASSPTGHEQFF.

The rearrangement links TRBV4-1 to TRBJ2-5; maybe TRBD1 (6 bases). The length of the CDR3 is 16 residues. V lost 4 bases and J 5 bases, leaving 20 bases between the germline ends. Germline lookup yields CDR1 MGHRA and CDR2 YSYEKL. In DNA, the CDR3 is TGCGCCAGCAGCCTCACTCCTTCAGGGGTTTGGGAGACCCAGTACTTC. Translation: CASSLTPSGVWETQYF.

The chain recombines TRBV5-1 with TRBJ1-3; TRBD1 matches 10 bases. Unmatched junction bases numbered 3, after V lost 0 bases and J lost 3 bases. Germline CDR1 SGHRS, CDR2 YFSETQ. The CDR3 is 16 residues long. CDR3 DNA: TGCGCCAGCAGCTTGGGGGACAGGGGAGGTGGAAACACCATATATTTT. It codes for CASSLGDRGGGNTIYF.

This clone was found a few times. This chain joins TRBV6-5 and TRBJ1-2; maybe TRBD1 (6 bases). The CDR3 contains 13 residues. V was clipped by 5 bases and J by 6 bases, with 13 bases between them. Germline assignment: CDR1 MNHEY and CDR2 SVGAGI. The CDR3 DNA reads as TGTGCCAGCAGTGCACACAGGGCGAATGGCTACACCTTC. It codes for CASSAHRANGYTF.

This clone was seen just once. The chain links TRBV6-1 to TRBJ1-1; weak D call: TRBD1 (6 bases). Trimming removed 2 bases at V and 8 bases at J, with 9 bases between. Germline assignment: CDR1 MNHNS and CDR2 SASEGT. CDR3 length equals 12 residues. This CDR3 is CASSERGLEAFF. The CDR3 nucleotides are TGTGCCAGCAGTGAAAGGGGGTTAGAAGCTTTCTTT.

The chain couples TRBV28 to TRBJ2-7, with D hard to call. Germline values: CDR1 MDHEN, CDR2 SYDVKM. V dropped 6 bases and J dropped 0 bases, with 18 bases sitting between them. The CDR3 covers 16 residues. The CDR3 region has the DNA TGTGCCAGCAGCTTACTTGGGTCCCTGGGCTCCTACGAGCAGTACTTC. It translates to CASSLLGSLGSYEQYF.

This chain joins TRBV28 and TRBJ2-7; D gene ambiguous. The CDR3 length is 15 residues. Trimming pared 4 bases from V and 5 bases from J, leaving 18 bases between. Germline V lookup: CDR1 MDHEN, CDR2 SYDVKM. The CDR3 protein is CASSSEARVLNEQYF. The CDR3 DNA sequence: TGTGCCAGCAGTTCGGAAGCTAGGGTTTTGAACGAGCAGTACTTC. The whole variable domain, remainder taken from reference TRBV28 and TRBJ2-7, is DVKVTQSSRYLVKRTGEKVFLECVQDMDHENMFWYRQDPGLGLRLIYFSYDVKMKEKGDIPEGYSVSREKKERFSLILESASTNQTSMYLCASSSEARVLNEQYFGPGTRLTVT.

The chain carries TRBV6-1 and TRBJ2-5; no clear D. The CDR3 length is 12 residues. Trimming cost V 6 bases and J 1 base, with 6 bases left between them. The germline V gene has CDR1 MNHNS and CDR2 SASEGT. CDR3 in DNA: TGTGCCAGCAGGACGGCCCAAGAGACCCAGTACTTC. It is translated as CASRTAQETQYF.